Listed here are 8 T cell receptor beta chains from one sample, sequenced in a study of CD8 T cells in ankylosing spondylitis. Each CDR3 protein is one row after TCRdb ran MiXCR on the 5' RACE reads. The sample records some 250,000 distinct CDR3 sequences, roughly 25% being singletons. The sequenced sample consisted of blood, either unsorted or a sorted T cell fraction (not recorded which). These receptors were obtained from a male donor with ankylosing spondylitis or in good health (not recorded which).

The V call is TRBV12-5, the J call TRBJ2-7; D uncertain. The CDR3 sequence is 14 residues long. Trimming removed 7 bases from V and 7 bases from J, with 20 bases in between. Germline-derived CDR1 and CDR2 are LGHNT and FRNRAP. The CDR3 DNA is TGTGCTAGTGCCGTGGACGGACCCCTGGGTGAGCAGTACTTC. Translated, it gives CASAVDGPLGEQYF.

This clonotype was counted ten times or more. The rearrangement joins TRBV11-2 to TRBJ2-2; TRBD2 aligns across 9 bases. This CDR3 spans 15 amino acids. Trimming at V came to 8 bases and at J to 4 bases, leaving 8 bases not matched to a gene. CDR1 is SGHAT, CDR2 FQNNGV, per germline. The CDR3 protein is CASFRGGAITGELFF. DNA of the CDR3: TGTGCCAGCTTTCGCGGGGGGGCCATCACCGGGGAGCTGTTTTTT. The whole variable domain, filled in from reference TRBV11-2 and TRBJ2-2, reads EAGVAQSPRYKIIEKRQSVAFWCNPISGHATLYWYQQILGQGPKLLIQFQNNGVVDDSQLPKDRFSAERLKGVDSTLKIQPAKLEDSAVYLCASFRGGAITGELFFGEGSRLTVL.

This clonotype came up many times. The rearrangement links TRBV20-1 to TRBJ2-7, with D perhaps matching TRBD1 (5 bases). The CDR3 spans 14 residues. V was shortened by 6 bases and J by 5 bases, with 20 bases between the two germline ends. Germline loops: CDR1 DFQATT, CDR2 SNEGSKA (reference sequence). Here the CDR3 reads CSAAGQGAIHEQYF. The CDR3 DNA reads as TGCAGTGCGGCCGGACAAGGGGCGATCCACGAGCAGTACTTC.

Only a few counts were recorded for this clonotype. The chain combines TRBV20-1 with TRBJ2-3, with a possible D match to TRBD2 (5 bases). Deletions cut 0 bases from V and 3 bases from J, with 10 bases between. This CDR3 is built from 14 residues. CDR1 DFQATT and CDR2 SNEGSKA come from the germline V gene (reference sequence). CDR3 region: CSAREAPGTDTQYF. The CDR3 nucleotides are TGCAGTGCTAGAGAGGCTCCGGGGACAGATACGCAGTATTTT.

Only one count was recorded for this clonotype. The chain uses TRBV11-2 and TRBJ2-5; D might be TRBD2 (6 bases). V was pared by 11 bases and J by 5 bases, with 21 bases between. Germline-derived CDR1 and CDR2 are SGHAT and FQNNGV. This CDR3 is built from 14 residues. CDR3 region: CAATEGGVPETQYF. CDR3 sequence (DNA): TGTGCCGCCACGGAGGGCGGGGTCCCGGAGACCCAGTACTTC.

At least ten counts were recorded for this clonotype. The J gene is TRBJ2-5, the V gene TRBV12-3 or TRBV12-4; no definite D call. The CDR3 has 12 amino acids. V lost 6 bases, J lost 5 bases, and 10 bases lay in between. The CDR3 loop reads CASRIGGETQYF. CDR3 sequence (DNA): TGTGCCAGCAGGATCGGCGGCGAGACCCAGTACTTC.

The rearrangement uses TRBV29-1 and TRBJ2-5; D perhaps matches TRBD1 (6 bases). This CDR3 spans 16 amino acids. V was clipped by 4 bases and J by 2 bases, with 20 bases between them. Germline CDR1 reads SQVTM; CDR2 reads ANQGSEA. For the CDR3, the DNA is TGCAGCGTTGGCGGTAGGGGAACAGGGACACAAGAGACCCAGTACTTC. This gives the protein CSVGGRGTGTQETQYF.

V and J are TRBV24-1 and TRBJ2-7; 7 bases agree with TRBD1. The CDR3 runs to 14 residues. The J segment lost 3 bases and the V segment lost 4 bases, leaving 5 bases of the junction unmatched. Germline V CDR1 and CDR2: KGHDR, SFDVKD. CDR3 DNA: TGTGCCACCAGTGACGGGGACAGTAACTACGAGCAGTACTTC. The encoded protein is CATSDGDSNYEQYF.